Shown below are 16 T cell receptor beta chains from a single sample sequenced in a study of blood T cell repertoires in COVID-19. TCRdb's table, derived via immunoSEQ multiplex PCR, lists solely in-frame clones and lacks some. The sample has approximately 470,000 clones; approximately 85% are singletons. Sequenced material: peripheral blood. The receptors were gathered from a human donor in a cohort sampled during active COVID-19.

This clone has a handful of counts. The chain carries TRBV6-1 and TRBJ1-5, with TRBD1 identical over 7 bases. V shed 0 bases, J shed 9 bases, and the junction held 8 bases outside the gene matches. The length of the CDR3 is 15 residues. Germline V gives CDR1 MNHNS, CDR2 SASEGT. Here the CDR3 DNA reads TGTGCCAGCAGTGAAGCGACAGGGACCCGTGGGCCCCAGCATTTT. Translation gives CASSEATGTRGPQHF.

CDR3 in amino acids: CAYRAGVIQGTQYF. CDR3 DNA sequence: TGTGCCTATAGAGCGGGAGTTATACAGGGGACCCAGTACTTC. The chain carries TRBV30 and TRBJ2-5, with TRBD2 identical over 8 bases. The CDR3 has 14 residues. V was clipped by 7 bases and J by 7 bases; unmatched bases: 14. CDR1 and CDR2 from the germline V gene are GTSNPN and SVGIG (reference sequence).

This clone was observed once. J is TRBJ2-4 and V is TRBV4-3, with D perhaps matching TRBD1 (5 bases). The CDR3 is made up of 15 amino acids. V lost 1 base, J lost 0 bases, and 7 bases lay in between. Per germline, CDR1 LGHNA and CDR2 YSLEER. The chain's CDR3 is CASSQVTGAKNIQYF. CDR3 DNA sequence: TGCGCCAGCAGCCAAGTCACAGGAGCCAAAAACATTCAGTACTTC.

V gene TRBV3-1 (or the pseudogene TRBV3-2) combines with J gene TRBJ1-1; D is perhaps TRBD1 (6 bases). Trimming removed 4 bases from V and 1 base from J, with 13 bases in between. Germline CDR1 LGHDT, CDR2 YNNKEL (reference sequence). There are 15 residues in the CDR3. CDR3 amino acids: CASSRGGQGNTEAFF. DNA for the CDR3: TGTGCCAGCAGCCGGGGGGGGCAAGGGAACACTGAAGCTTTCTTT.

The chain uses TRBV7-8 and TRBJ1-2; 7 nucleotides match TRBD1. The CDR3 covers 13 residues. V shed 4 bases and J 4 bases; nucleotides not matched to a gene: 3. Per the germline V gene, CDR1 is SGHVS and CDR2 is FQNEAQ. The CDR3 nucleotides read TGTGCCAGCAGCTCCCAGGGGGTCTATGGCTACACCTTC. Translated: CASSSQGVYGYTF.

The gene calls are TRBV5-1 and TRBJ2-6, with D perhaps TRBD2 (6 bases). Germline lookup yields CDR1 SGHRS and CDR2 YFSETQ. The ends were cut back, 2 bases at V and 0 bases at J, with 24 bases in the middle. The CDR3 covers 21 residues. The CDR3 reads CASSFRREGLPVSSGANVLTF. As DNA, the CDR3 is TGCGCCAGCAGCTTCCGTCGAGAGGGACTTCCTGTTTCCTCTGGGGCCAACGTCCTGACTTTC.

V and J are TRBV30 and TRBJ1-1, with 8 bases fitting TRBD1. Germline loops: CDR1 GTSNPN, CDR2 SVGIG (reference sequence). With V trimmed by 2 bases and J by 0 bases, 11 bases remained unmatched. The CDR3 spans 17 residues. CDR3 sequence: CAWSRSRGTGLNTEAFF. The DNA of the CDR3 is TGTGCCTGGAGTCGATCGAGGGGGACAGGCTTGAACACTGAAGCTTTCTTT.

This clone was recorded once. The chain is built from TRBV9 and TRBJ1-2; D might be TRBD1 (6 bases). Germline V gene sequence: CDR1 SGDLS, CDR2 YYNGEE. The CDR3 is made up of 15 amino acids. V was pared by 3 bases and J by 8 bases, with 20 bases between. In nucleotides, the CDR3 is TGTGCCAGCAGCGCGGCCGGGACAAACCCCTCCGGCTACACCTTC. This codes for CASSAAGTNPSGYTF.

The chain recombines TRBV12-3 or TRBV12-4 with TRBJ2-7; D call uncertain. V lost 11 bases, J lost 3 bases, and 11 bases lay in between. This CDR3 contains 11 residues. DNA of the CDR3: TGTGCCCCCCCAGTCGACTACGAGCAGTACTTC. Its protein product is CAPPVDYEQYF.

V is TRBV7-2 and J is TRBJ1-1; 7 nucleotides line up with TRBD1. CDR1 SGHTA and CDR2 FQGNSA come from the germline V gene. CDR3 length: 14 residues. Trimming cost V 6 bases and J 1 base; bases outside gene matches: 5. CDR3 protein: CASRKGARNTEAFF. The CDR3 DNA reads TGTGCCAGCAGAAAGGGGGCACGGAACACTGAAGCTTTCTTT.

This chain joins TRBV30 and TRBJ2-3, with D maybe TRBD2 (6 bases). This CDR3 has 15 amino acids. V was clipped by 7 bases and J by 5 bases, with 22 bases between them. The germline CDR1 and CDR2 sequences are GTSNPN and SVGIG (reference sequence). CDR3 nucleotide sequence: TGTGCCTACGGCAAGGAGGCGGGACGAAGAGATACGCAGTATTTT. It translates to CAYGKEAGRRDTQYF.

The gene calls are TRBV7-9 and TRBJ1-1; D may be TRBD1 (5 bases). The CDR3 is 13 amino acids. Trimming took 3 bases from V and 4 from J, leaving 9 bases between them. Germline loops: CDR1 SEHNR, CDR2 FQNEAQ (reference sequence). CDR3 sequence reads: CASSFFGATEAFF. CDR3 coding DNA: TGTGCCAGCAGCTTTTTTGGGGCCACTGAAGCTTTCTTT.

The genes are TRBV30 and TRBJ1-2; tentative D call: TRBD1 (5 bases). The V gene lost 2 bases and the J gene lost 2 bases, with 12 bases spanning the gap. CDR3 length: 14 residues. Germline V gene data show CDR1 as GTSNPN and CDR2 as SVGIG (reference sequence). The CDR3 loop reads CAWSPPGANYGYTF. The DNA of the CDR3 is TGTGCCTGGAGTCCTCCTGGGGCCAACTATGGCTACACCTTC.

About this clone itself: An end of the junction differs from the germline gene, which may be a read error. The chain recombines TRBV19 with TRBJ1-5; no clear D. The germline V gene has CDR1 LNHDA and CDR2 SQIVND (reference sequence). CDR3 size: 15 residues. CDR3 sequence: CASSIVWGSDQPQHF. In DNA, the CDR3 is TGTGCCAGTAGTATTGTTTGGGGTAGCGATCAGCCCCAGCATTTT.

The chain uses TRBV13 and TRBJ2-7; 7 nucleotides agree with TRBD1. The V gene's germline CDR1 is PRHDT and CDR2 FYEKMQ (reference sequence). Losses at the gene ends were 5 bases for V and 2 bases for J; bases not matched to a gene: 9. The CDR3 has 15 amino acids. This CDR3 reads CASSQTGVKTYEQYF. The CDR3 DNA is TGTGCCAGCAGCCAAACAGGGGTAAAGACCTACGAGCAGTACTTC.

The genes are TRBV18 and TRBJ1-1; TRBD1 matches 9 bases. Unmatched junction bases numbered 9, after V lost 8 bases and J lost 5 bases. This CDR3 has 14 amino acids. Per the germline V gene, CDR1 is KGHSH and CDR2 is LQKENI. CDR3 in DNA: TGTGCCAGCGAGCCGGGACAGGGAGGGACTGAAGCTTTCTTT. This gives the protein CASEPGQGGTEAFF. Variable domain in full (rest from reference TRBV18 and TRBJ1-1): NAGVMQNPRHLVRRRGQEARLRCSPMKGHSHVYWYRQLPEEGLKFMVYLQKENIIDESGMPKERFSAEFPKEGPSILRIQQVVRGDSAAYFCASEPGQGGTEAFFGQGTRLTVV.